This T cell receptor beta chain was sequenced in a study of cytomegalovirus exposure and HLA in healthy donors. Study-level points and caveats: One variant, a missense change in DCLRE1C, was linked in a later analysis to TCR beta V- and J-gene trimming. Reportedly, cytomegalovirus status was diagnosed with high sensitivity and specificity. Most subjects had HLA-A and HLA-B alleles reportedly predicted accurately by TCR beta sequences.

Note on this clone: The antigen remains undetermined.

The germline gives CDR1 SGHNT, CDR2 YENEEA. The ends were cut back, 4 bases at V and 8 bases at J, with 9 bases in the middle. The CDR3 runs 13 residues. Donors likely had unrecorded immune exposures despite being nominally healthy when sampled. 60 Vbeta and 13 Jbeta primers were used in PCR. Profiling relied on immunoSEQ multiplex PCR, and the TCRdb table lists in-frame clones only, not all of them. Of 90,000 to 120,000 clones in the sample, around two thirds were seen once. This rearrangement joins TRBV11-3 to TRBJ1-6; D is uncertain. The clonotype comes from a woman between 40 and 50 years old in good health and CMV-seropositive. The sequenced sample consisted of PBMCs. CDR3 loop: CASSSGRDSPLHF. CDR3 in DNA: TGTGCCAGCAGCTCCGGGCGGGATTCACCCCTCCACTTT.